Below are 32 T cell receptor beta chains sequenced from a single sample in a study of T cell clonality in common variable immunodeficiency. Overall study findings and caveats: Reportedly, TCR beta sequences from common variable immunodeficiency showed fewer deletions and N-nucleotide insertions.

The data were produced by immunoSEQ multiplex PCR, yet TCRdb's version contains in-frame clones alone and is incomplete. Sampling found around 40,000 clones, none seen once. No antigen has been identified for these receptors. Source material: peripheral blood mononuclear cells. These receptors all stem from a human donor with common variable immunodeficiency.

Many counts were recorded for this clone. The sequenced CDR3 bases are TGTGCCAGCTCAGCGGGACAGGGCACAGATACG. This codes for CASSAGQGTDT. The entire CDR3 protein reads CASSAGQGTDTQYF. J is TRBJ2-3 and V is TRBV18; 8 nucleotides agree with TRBD1. The CDR3 end falls 3 residues outside the read, so it is completed with the germline J gene. The junction had 2 bases not matched to a gene; V was cut back by 5 bases and J by 1 base. In germline, CDR1 is KGHSH, CDR2 LQKENI. CDR3 size: 14 residues.

Of note for this clone: The CDR3 end is not reached by the read, which stops 3 residues before it; the germline J gene fills it in. This chain links TRBV2 with TRBJ2-1, with TRBD1 as a possible D gene (5 bases). Trimming removed 6 bases from V and 8 bases from J, with 8 bases in between. Germline assignment: CDR1 SNHLY and CDR2 FYNNEI. The CDR3 spans 11 residues. The part of the CDR3 DNA that was read is TGTGCCAGCAGCCTCAGGGATGAG. Residues: CASSLRDE. The full CDR3 reads CASSLRDEQFF.

Comments on this clone: Read data end 3 residues before the CDR3 end; the end is taken from the germline J gene. The chain is built from TRBV7-2 and TRBJ1-1; weak D call: TRBD1 (5 bases). Germline CDR1 is SGHTA and CDR2 is FQGNSA. Deletions cut 5 bases from V and 0 bases from J, with 10 bases between. The length of the CDR3 is 14 residues. CDR3 in amino acids: CASSAQVMNTEAFF. The CDR3 bases that were read are TGTGCCAGCAGCGCACAGGTGATGAACACTGAA.

This clone was recorded many times. CDR3 DNA, as far as it was read: TGCGCCAGCAGCTTGCTGGGACAGATCACAGATACG. Encoded protein: CASSLLGQITDT. The whole CDR3 protein is CASSLLGQITDTQYF. The chain recombines TRBV5-1 with TRBJ2-3; 7 nucleotides match TRBD1. The read halts 3 residues ahead of the CDR3 end, with the missing end drawn from the germline J gene. The CDR3 spans 15 residues. The V and J ends lost 1 base and 2 bases, in that order; junction bases with no gene match: 4. Germline V CDR1 and CDR2: SGHRS, YFSETQ.

This clone was seen many times. With the read ending 3 residues before the CDR3 end, the germline J gene is used to fill in that end. V is TRBV20-1 and J is TRBJ2-7; 8 nucleotides line up with TRBD1. Germline CDR1 is DFQATT and CDR2 is SNEGSKA (reference sequence). With V trimmed by 3 bases and J by 5 bases, 9 bases remained unmatched. This CDR3 has 14 amino acids. CDR3 residues: CSARILDRGNEQYF. CDR3 DNA (partial): TGCAGTGCTAGGATCCTTGACAGGGGCAACGAG.

There are a few counts of this clone. The read finishes 3 residues shy of the CDR3 end, and the germline J gene is used to complete it. V is TRBV19 and J is TRBJ2-7; 10 bases agree with TRBD1. Germline loops: CDR1 LNHDA, CDR2 SQIVND (reference sequence). Losses at the gene ends were 3 bases for V and 1 base for J; bases not matched to a gene: 3. This CDR3 is 15 amino acids long. The CDR3 loop reads CASSIQGQGSYEQYF. CDR3 DNA, as far as it was read: TGTGCCAGTAGTATTCAGGGACAGGGGTCCTACGAG.

A word on this clone: The missing CDR3 end, 3 residues past where the read stops, is filled in from the germline J gene. The chain couples TRBV6-2 or TRBV6-3 to TRBJ2-3; no firm D call. The V gene's germline CDR1 is MNHEY and CDR2 SVGEGT. This CDR3 region has 13 residues. V was trimmed by 2 bases and J by 6 bases, leaving 9 bases between them. The sequenced CDR3 bases are TGTGCCAGCAGTTACCCCAGATTGGATACG. Protein: CASSYPRLDT. The full CDR3 protein is CASSYPRLDTQYF.

This clone was counted at least ten times. With the read ending 3 residues before the CDR3 end, the germline J gene is used to fill in that end. V and J are TRBV7-6 and TRBJ2-5, with TRBD1 matching over 7 bases. Trimming at V came to 3 bases and at J to 2 bases, leaving 3 bases not matched to a gene. CDR3 size: 14 residues. The germline V gene encodes CDR1 SGHVS and CDR2 FNYEAQ. The CDR3 loop reads CASSFTGEQETQYF. The covered CDR3 bases are TGTGCCAGCAGCTTCACAGGGGAGCAAGAGACC.

This clone has ten or more counts. Read coverage stops 3 residues before the CDR3 terminus; the germline J gene supplies the remainder. The chain links TRBV7-2 to TRBJ1-2, with a tentative D call TRBD1 (5 bases). The ends were cut back, 1 base at V and 4 bases at J, with 10 bases in the middle. Germline V gene lookup returns CDR1 SGHTA and CDR2 FQGNSA. The CDR3 has 14 amino acids. The sequenced part of the CDR3 DNA is TGTGCCAGCAGCTTAGGGTTCACAGGCTATGGC. Its protein product is CASSLGFTGYG. The entire CDR3 sequence reads CASSLGFTGYGYTF.

Notes on this clone: The CDR3 end lies 3 residues beyond the end of the read and is filled in from the germline J gene. V gene TRBV30 combines with J gene TRBJ1-4, with no clear D. Germline assignment: CDR1 GTSNPN and CDR2 SVGIG (reference sequence). Trimming shortened V by 6 bases and J by 7 bases, and 15 bases separated the two germline ends. There are 13 residues in the CDR3. The covered CDR3 bases are TGTGCCTGTTCGGGCGGAAGCGGTGAAAAA. This codes for CACSGGSGEK. The CDR3, in full, reads CACSGGSGEKLFF.

This clone was detected only a few times. Read data end 3 residues before the CDR3 end; the end is taken from the germline J gene. J is TRBJ1-1 and V is TRBV6-1; unclear D gene. The germline gives CDR1 MNHNS, CDR2 SASEGT. V lost 1 base to trimming and J lost 1 base, with 10 bases between them. This CDR3 comprises 15 residues. The CDR3 DNA, read in part, is TGTGCCAGCAGTGAAGTCGGCGGATGGAACACTGAA. Translated: CASSEVGGWNTE. The entire CDR3 protein reads CASSEVGGWNTEAFF.

Note on this clone: The read ends 3 residues before the CDR3 terminus; that terminus is restored from the germline J gene. The chain joins TRBV19 to TRBJ2-6; perhaps TRBD2 as D (6 bases). This CDR3 has 16 residues. Germline V gene lookup returns CDR1 LNHDA and CDR2 SQIVND (reference sequence). V lost 5 bases to trimming and J lost 2 bases, with 13 bases between them. CDR3 sequence: CASSPRTGAGANVLTF. The sequenced part of the CDR3 DNA is TGTGCCAGTAGTCCCCGAACGGGGGCTGGGGCCAACGTC. Full variable domain (outside the CDR3, taken from reference TRBV19 and TRBJ2-6): DGGITQSPKYLFRKEGQNVTLSCEQNLNHDAMYWYRQDPGQGLRLIYYSQIVNDFQKGDIAEGYSVSREKKESFPLTVTSAQKNPTAFYLCASSPRTGAGANVLTFGAGSRLTVL.

As concerns this clone: The read halts 3 residues ahead of the CDR3 end, with the missing end drawn from the germline J gene. The chain links TRBV10-2 to TRBJ1-6, with D perhaps TRBD1 (6 bases). The V gene's germline CDR1 is WSHSY and CDR2 SAAADI. The ends were cut back, 7 bases at V and 7 bases at J, with 17 bases in the middle. CDR3 length equals 15 residues. The CDR3 here is CASKNLTGYNSPLHF. Partial CDR3 DNA: TGCGCCAGCAAGAACTTGACAGGATACAATTCACCC.

This clone was counted only a few times. The DNA ends 3 residues before the CDR3 does, and the rest of the CDR3 is filled in from the germline J gene. The chain is built from TRBV5-6 and TRBJ1-4; no clear D gene. The germline CDR1 and CDR2 sequences are SGHDT and YYEEEE. Trimming cost V 2 bases and J 3 bases, with 8 bases left between them. The CDR3 contains 14 residues. CDR3 protein: CASSLGGPNEKLFF. CDR3 bases read: TGTGCCAGCAGCTTAGGAGGGCCTAATGAAAAA.

Note on this clone: Sequencing ends 3 residues short of the CDR3 end; the germline J gene provides the rest. The rearrangement links TRBV5-5 to TRBJ2-7; tentatively, D is TRBD2 (6 bases). Between the trimmed V and J ends, which lost 3 bases and 6 bases, there was a span of 13 bases. Germline-derived CDR1 and CDR2 are SGHKS and YYEKEE (reference sequence). The CDR3 extends over 13 amino acids. The sequenced part of the CDR3 DNA is TGTGCCAGCAGCTCGGGGACTGGGCTCGAG. Its protein is CASSSGTGLE. The CDR3 as a whole reads CASSSGTGLEQYF.

This clone was seen at least ten times. Sequencing ends 3 residues short of the CDR3 end; the germline J gene provides the rest. The chain uses TRBV30 and TRBJ1-6, with 10 bases identical to TRBD1. Germline assignment: CDR1 GTSNPN and CDR2 SVGIG (reference sequence). The CDR3 contains 15 residues. Losses at the gene ends were 2 bases for V and 7 bases for J; bases not matched to a gene: 5. CDR3 DNA, as far as it was read: TGTGCCTGGAGTATAAGGACAGGGGGAAATTCACCC. It specifies CAWSIRTGGNSP. The whole CDR3 region reads CAWSIRTGGNSPLHF.

Note on this clone: The read terminates 3 residues ahead of where the CDR3 ends, so the germline J gene completes it. V usage is TRBV6-2 or TRBV6-3 and J usage is TRBJ2-5; 9 nucleotides match TRBD1. Looked up from germline, CDR1 is MNHEY and CDR2 is SVGEGT. V gave up 5 bases and J gave up 3 bases; unmatched junction bases: 7. This CDR3 has 15 amino acids. The CDR3 reads CASSRGTGHEETQYF. The CDR3 DNA, read in part, is TGTGCCAGCAGTCGCGGGACAGGGCATGAAGAGACC.

This clone has only a few counts. CDR3 DNA, as far as it was read: TGTGCCAGCAGTGATGTCAGGGGCAACTATGGC. The encoded protein is CASSDVRGNYG. In full, the CDR3 is CASSDVRGNYGYTF. The chain combines TRBV6-1 with TRBJ1-2, with D maybe TRBD1 (6 bases). The read gets to within 3 residues of the CDR3 end, and the germline J gene fills in the rest. The CDR3 consists of 14 residues. Germline V gives CDR1 MNHNS, CDR2 SASEGT. V was pared by 3 bases and J by 2 bases, with 10 bases between.

This clone occurred a few times. This chain's CDR3 is CASSSGQGGFSGEKLFF. The DNA read from the CDR3 is TGTGCCAGCAGTTCAGGACAGGGCGGCTTTAGTGGGGAAAAA. The rearrangement links TRBV6-2 or TRBV6-3 to TRBJ1-4; 8 nucleotides align to TRBD1. The read falls 3 residues short of the CDR3 end, and the missing part is taken from the germline J gene. Losses at the gene ends were 4 bases for V and 8 bases for J; bases not matched to a gene: 15. The V gene's germline CDR1 is MNHEY and CDR2 SVGEGT. The CDR3 extends over 17 amino acids.

The sample holds many counts of this clone. Read coverage stops 3 residues before the CDR3 terminus; the germline J gene supplies the remainder. V usage is TRBV20-1 and J usage is TRBJ2-5, with D perhaps TRBD2 (6 bases). The V gene's germline CDR1 is DFQATT and CDR2 SNEGSKA (reference sequence). V lost 6 bases and J lost 1, with 21 bases in between. The CDR3 runs 16 residues. CDR3 residues: CSARLGAGGVQETQYF. Incomplete CDR3 DNA: TGCAGTGCCAGATTGGGAGCAGGCGGGGTCCAAGAGACC.

This clone was seen at least ten times. This CDR3 is CASSSTGGSYEQYF. CDR3 bases read: TGCGCCAGCAGTTCGACAGGGGGCTCCTACGAG. V and J are TRBV5-1 and TRBJ2-7, with 9 bases lining up with TRBD1. The read falls 3 residues short of the CDR3 end, and the missing part is taken from the germline J gene. Per germline, CDR1 SGHRS and CDR2 YFSETQ. J was trimmed by 0 bases and V by 5 bases; bases with no gene match: 3. CDR3 length: 14 residues. The entire variable domain, with the rest obtained from reference TRBV5-1 and TRBJ2-7, is as follows: KAGVTQTPRYLIKTRGQQVTLSCSPISGHRSVSWYQQTPGQGLQFLFEYFSETQRNKGNFPGRFSGRQFSNSRSEMNVSTLELGDSALYLCASSSTGGSYEQYFGPGTRLTVT.

This clone has a count of ten or more. The read comes to an end 3 residues before the CDR3 does, leaving the germline J gene to fill in the end. The genes are TRBV12-3 or TRBV12-4 and TRBJ1-3; D unresolved. Deletions cut 7 bases from V and 0 bases from J, with 10 bases between. This CDR3 has 14 amino acids. The sequenced CDR3 bases are TGTGCCAGCAAACCGCCAGTCTCTGGAAACACC. Translated, it gives CASKPPVSGNT. The whole CDR3 protein is CASKPPVSGNTIYF.

As regards this clone: Read coverage stops 3 residues before the CDR3 terminus; the germline J gene supplies the remainder. The chain uses TRBV5-1 and TRBJ2-7; tentative D call: TRBD1 (5 bases). Between the trimmed V and J ends, which lost 4 bases and 0 bases, there was a span of 14 bases. Germline V CDR1 and CDR2: SGHRS, YFSETQ. The CDR3 loop spans 15 amino acids. The chain's CDR3 is CASSLGDSTSYEQYF. Partial CDR3 DNA: TGCGCCAGCAGCCTTGGAGACAGCACCTCCTACGAG.

This clone was seen only a few times. Compared with germline, one end of the junction differs, possibly owing to a read error. The CDR3 extends 3 residues past the end of the read, so its final part is completed from the germline J gene. The J gene is TRBJ1-4, the V gene TRBV7-9; D is unclear. CDR1 SEHNR and CDR2 FQNEAQ come from the germline V gene (reference sequence). This CDR3 is 12 amino acids long. The CDR3 here is CSSSQRNEKLFF. Partial CDR3 DNA: TGTTCCAGCAGCCAAAGGAATGAAAAA.

This clone was found many times. The sequence runs out 3 residues before the end of the CDR3; the remainder is reconstructed from the germline J gene. This sequence joins TRBV20-1 and TRBJ1-1; 11 positions match TRBD1. V trimming: 3 bases; J trimming: 7 bases; junction bases outside the gene matches: 7. Per germline, CDR1 DFQATT and CDR2 SNEGSKA (reference sequence). The CDR3 covers 14 residues. The CDR3 protein is CSASKDRGLDEAFF. Partial CDR3 DNA: TGCAGTGCTAGTAAGGACAGGGGGCTGGATGAA.

Details on this clone: The sequence runs out 3 residues before the end of the CDR3; the remainder is reconstructed from the germline J gene. The chain couples TRBV20-1 to TRBJ2-5, with D maybe TRBD2 (5 bases). Germline V gives CDR1 DFQATT, CDR2 SNEGSKA (reference sequence). The CDR3 is made up of 15 amino acids. With 6 bases removed from V and 2 bases from J, the gap between germline ends came to 19 bases. This CDR3 is CSAPSLTGVQETQYF. The covered CDR3 bases are TGCAGTGCGCCTTCCCTCACCGGGGTACAAGAGACC.

This clone was seen ten or more times. The missing CDR3 end, 3 residues past where the read stops, is filled in from the germline J gene. The chain combines TRBV7-2 with TRBJ2-5, with D tentatively TRBD1 (6 bases). The CDR3 has 14 amino acids. The V gene lost 5 bases and the J gene lost 1 base, with 11 bases spanning the gap. Looked up from germline, CDR1 is SGHTA and CDR2 is FQGNSA. The CDR3 reads CASSADRTQETQYF. The part of the CDR3 DNA that was read is TGTGCCAGCAGCGCCGACAGGACCCAAGAGACC.

This clone was counted at least ten times. The CDR3 is cut off 3 residues early in the read; its end comes from the germline J gene. This chain links TRBV11-3 with TRBJ2-7, with TRBD1 matching over 8 bases. Germline V gives CDR1 SGHNT, CDR2 YENEEA. The CDR3 extends over 15 amino acids. V trimming: 5 bases; J trimming: 4 bases; junction bases outside the gene matches: 10. Incomplete CDR3 DNA: TGTGCCAGCAGCCTGTTCGGGACAGGAGGGTACGAG. Translating it yields CASSLFGTGGYE. The whole CDR3 protein reads CASSLFGTGGYEQYF.

Only a few counts were recorded for this clone. The read halts 3 residues ahead of the CDR3 end, with the missing end drawn from the germline J gene. The rearrangement links TRBV20-1 to TRBJ1-3, with D possibly TRBD1 on 5 matching bases. CDR1 is DFQATT and CDR2 is SNEGSKA in the germline V gene (reference sequence). Trimming took off 7 bases at V and 2 bases at J, with 15 bases between the two ends. The CDR3 totals 14 residues. The CDR3 is CSVPDSATGNTIYF. The sequenced CDR3 bases are TGCAGTGTCCCCGACAGCGCTACTGGAAACACC.

The table lists this clone with a few counts. The read finishes 3 residues shy of the CDR3 end, and the germline J gene is used to complete it. V usage is TRBV30 and J usage is TRBJ2-3; no clear D gene. V lost 3 bases to trimming and J lost 0 bases, with 7 bases between them. Germline V gives CDR1 GTSNPN, CDR2 SVGIG (reference sequence). The CDR3 sequence is 13 residues long. Partial CDR3 DNA: TGTGCCTGGAGATATTTGAGCACAGATACG. Amino acid sequence: CAWRYLSTDT. The CDR3, in full, reads CAWRYLSTDTQYF.

This clone was counted at least ten times. The CDR3 end falls 3 residues outside the read, so it is completed with the germline J gene. The J gene is TRBJ1-1, the V gene TRBV2; D perhaps matches TRBD1 (6 bases). The CDR3 runs to 17 residues. Trimming left V 5 bases short and J 2 bases short, with 21 bases between. The germline CDR1 and CDR2 sequences are SNHLY and FYNNEI. The CDR3 sequence: CASSTFNRERGNTEAFF. The CDR3 DNA, read in part, is TGTGCCAGCAGTACATTTAACAGGGAGAGAGGAAACACTGAA.

Remarks on this clone: The read gets to within 3 residues of the CDR3 end, and the germline J gene fills in the rest. The identical CDR3 is also encoded by other nucleotide sequences in the sample. The rearrangement links TRBV7-2 to TRBJ2-7; 11 nucleotides line up with TRBD1. V lost 1 base to trimming and J lost 4 bases; unmatched junction nucleotides: 3. CDR3 length equals 15 residues. Germline-derived CDR1 and CDR2 are SGHTA and FQGNSA. CDR3 loop: CASSLGGQGAYEQYF. The DNA read from the CDR3 is TGTGCCAGCAGCTTAGGAGGACAGGGGGCGTACGAG.